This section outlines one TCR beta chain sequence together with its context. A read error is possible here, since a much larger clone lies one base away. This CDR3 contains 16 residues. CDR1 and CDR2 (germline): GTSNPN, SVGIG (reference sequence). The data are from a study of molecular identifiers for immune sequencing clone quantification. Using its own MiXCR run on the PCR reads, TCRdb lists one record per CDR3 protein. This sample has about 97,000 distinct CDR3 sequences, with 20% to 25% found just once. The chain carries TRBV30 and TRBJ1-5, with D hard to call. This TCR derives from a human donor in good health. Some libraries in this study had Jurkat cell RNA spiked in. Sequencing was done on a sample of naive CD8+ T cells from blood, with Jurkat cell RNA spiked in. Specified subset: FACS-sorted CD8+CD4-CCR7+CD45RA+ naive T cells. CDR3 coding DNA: TGTGCCCGGAGGTCGGCCGTTGGGCAGCCAAATCAGCCCCAGCATTTT. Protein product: CARRSAVGQPNQPQHF. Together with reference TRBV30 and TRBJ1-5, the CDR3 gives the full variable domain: SQTIHQWPATLVQPVGSPLSLECTVEGTSNPNLYWYRQAAGRGLQLLFYSVGIGQISSEVPQNLSASRPQDRQFILSSKKLLLSDSGFYLCARRSAVGQPNQPQHFGDGTRLSIL.